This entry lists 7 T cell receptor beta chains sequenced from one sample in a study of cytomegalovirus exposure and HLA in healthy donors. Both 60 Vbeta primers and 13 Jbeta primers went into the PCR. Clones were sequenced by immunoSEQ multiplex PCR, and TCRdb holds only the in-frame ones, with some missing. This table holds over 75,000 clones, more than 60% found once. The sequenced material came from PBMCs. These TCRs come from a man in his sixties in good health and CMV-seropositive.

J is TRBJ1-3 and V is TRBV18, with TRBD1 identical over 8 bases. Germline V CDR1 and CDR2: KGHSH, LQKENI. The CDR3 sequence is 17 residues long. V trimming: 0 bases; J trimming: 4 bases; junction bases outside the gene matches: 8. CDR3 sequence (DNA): TGTGCCAGCTCACCACCGGGACAGGTATTTGTAGGAAACACCATATATTTT. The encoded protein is CASSPPGQVFVGNTIYF.

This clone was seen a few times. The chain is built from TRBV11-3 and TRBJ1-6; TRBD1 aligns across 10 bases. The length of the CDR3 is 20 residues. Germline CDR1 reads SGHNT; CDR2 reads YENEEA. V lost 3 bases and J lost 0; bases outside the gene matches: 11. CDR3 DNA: TGTGCCAGCAGCTTTCCCCGGGGACAGGGGAGGGACTCCTATAATTCACCCCTCCACTTT. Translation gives CASSFPRGQGRDSYNSPLHF.

The CDR3 DNA reads as TGTGCCAGCAGCTCGACGGGACAGGGTCCTTACGAGCAGTACTTC. This sequence encodes CASSSTGQGPYEQYF. The V call is TRBV7-9, the J call TRBJ2-7, with TRBD1 identical over 9 bases. The CDR3 contains 15 residues. V dropped 4 bases and J dropped 4; count of bases not matched to a gene: 8. CDR1 and CDR2 (germline): SEHNR, FQNEAQ (reference sequence).

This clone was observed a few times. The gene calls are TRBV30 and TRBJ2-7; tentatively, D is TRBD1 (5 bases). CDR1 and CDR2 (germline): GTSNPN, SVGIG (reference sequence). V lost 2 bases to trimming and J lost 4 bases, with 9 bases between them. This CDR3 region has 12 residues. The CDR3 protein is CAWSLTVYEQYF. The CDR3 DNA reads TGTGCCTGGAGTCTGACAGTATACGAGCAGTACTTC. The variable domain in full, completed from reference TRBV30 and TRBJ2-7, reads SQTIHQWPATLVQPVGSPLSLECTVEGTSNPNLYWYRQAAGRGLQLLFYSVGIGQISSEVPQNLSASRPQDRQFILSSKKLLLSDSGFYLCAWSLTVYEQYFGPGTRLTVT.

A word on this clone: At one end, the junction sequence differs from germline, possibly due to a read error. CDR3 sequence reads: CAGSNLDRGLRGYTF. The CDR3 DNA sequence: TGTGCCGGCAGCAATTTAGACAGGGGTCTAAGGGGCTACACCTTC. The V gene is TRBV9, the J gene TRBJ1-2; 8 bases are shared with TRBD1. The CDR3 sequence is 15 residues long. Germline V gives CDR1 SGDLS, CDR2 YYNGEE.

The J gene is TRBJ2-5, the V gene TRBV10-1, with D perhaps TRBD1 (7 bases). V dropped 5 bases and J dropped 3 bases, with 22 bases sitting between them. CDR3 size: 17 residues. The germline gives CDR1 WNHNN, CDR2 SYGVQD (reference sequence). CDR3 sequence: CASSPGSAGTEKETQYF. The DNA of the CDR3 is TGCGCCAGCAGTCCTGGCTCGGCGGGGACAGAAAAAGAGACCCAGTACTTC.

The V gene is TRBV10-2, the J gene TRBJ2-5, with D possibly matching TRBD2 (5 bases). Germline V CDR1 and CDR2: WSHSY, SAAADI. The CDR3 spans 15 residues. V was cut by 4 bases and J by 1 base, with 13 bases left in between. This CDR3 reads CASSVTRVPQETQYF. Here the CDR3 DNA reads TGCGCCAGCAGTGTCACGAGGGTCCCCCAAGAGACCCAGTACTTC.